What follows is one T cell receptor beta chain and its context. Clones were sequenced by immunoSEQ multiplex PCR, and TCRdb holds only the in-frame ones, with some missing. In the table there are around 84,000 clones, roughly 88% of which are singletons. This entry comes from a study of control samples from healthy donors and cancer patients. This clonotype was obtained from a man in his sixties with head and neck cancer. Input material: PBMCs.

The CDR3 coding sequence is TGTGCCAGCAGCCGTATAGCCAATGAGCAGTTCTTC. Translating gives CASSRIANEQFF. V is TRBV4-2 and J is TRBJ2-1; D uncertain. From germline, CDR1 is LGHNA and CDR2 YNFKEQ. V was cut by 4 bases and J by 6 bases, with 7 bases left in between. The CDR3 loop spans 12 amino acids.